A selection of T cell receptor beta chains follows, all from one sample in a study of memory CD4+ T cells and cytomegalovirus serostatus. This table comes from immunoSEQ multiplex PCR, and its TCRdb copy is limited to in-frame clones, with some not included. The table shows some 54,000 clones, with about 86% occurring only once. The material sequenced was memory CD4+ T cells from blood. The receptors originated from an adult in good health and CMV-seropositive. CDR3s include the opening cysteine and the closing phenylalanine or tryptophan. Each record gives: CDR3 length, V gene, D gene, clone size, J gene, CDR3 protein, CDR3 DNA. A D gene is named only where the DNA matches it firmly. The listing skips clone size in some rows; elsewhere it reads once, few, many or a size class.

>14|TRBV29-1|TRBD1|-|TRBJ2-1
CSVPGQGTYNEQFF
TGCAGCGTCCCGGGACAGGGGACCTACAATGAGCAGTTCTTC
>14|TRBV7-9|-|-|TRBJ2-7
CATDSGTPHYEQYF
TGTGCCACCGACTCGGGGACACCACACTACGAGCAGTACTTC
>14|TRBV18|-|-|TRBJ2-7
CASSQTDSSREQYF
TGTGCCAGCTCACAGACGGACAGCTCACGAGAGCAGTACTTC
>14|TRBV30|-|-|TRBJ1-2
CAWRSRVFNYGYTF
TGTGCCTGGAGATCAAGGGTTTTCAACTATGGCTACACCTTC
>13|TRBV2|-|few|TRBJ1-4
CASKSHPGGELFF
TGTGCCAGCAAGAGCCATCCCGGAGGAGAACTGTTTTTT
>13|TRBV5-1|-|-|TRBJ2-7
CASSFDSAYEQYF
TGCGCCAGCAGCTTTGACAGCGCCTACGAGCAGTACTTC
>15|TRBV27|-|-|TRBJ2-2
CASSFVGPGTGELFF
TGTGCCAGCAGTTTTGTTGGCCCGGGAACCGGGGAGCTGTTTTTT
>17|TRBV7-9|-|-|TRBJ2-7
CASSGLGGTYSSYEQYF
TGTGCCAGCAGCGGTCTTGGAGGGACGTATAGCTCCTACGAGCAGTACTTC
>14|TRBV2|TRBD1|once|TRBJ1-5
CASSFDRGNQPQHF
TGTGCCAGCAGTTTTGACAGGGGGAATCAGCCCCAGCATTTT
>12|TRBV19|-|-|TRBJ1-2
CASNRADYGYTF
TGTGCCAGTAATAGGGCGGACTATGGCTACACCTTC
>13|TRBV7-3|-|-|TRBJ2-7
CASSNGLSYEQYF
TGTGCCAGCAGCAACGGGCTCTCCTACGAGCAGTACTTC
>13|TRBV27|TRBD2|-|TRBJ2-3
CASMLAGVDTQYF
TGTGCCAGCATGCTAGCGGGAGTAGATACGCAGTATTTT
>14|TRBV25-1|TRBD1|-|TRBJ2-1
CASSEEDRRNEQFF
TGTGCCAGCAGTGAAGAGGACAGGCGCAATGAGCAGTTCTTC
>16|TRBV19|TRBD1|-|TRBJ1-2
CASSIGDREVDYGYTF
TGTGCCAGTAGTATTGGGGACAGGGAGGTGGACTATGGCTACACCTTC
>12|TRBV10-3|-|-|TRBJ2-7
CAIRDVSYEQYF
TGTGCCATCAGGGACGTATCCTACGAGCAGTACTTC
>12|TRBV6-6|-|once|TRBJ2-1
CASSYSDHEQFF
TGTGCCAGCAGTTACTCCGATCATGAGCAGTTCTTC
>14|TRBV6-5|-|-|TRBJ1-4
CASRGNEGGRKLFF
TGTGCCAGCAGGGGGAACGAGGGGGGTCGAAAACTGTTTTTT
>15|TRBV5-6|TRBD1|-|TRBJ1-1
CASSLAGTGEPEAFF
TGTGCCAGCAGCTTGGCCGGGACAGGGGAGCCTGAAGCTTTCTTT
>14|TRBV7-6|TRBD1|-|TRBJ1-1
CASSLPGQGSEAFF
TGTGCCAGCAGCTTACCGGGACAGGGCTCGGAAGCTTTCTTT
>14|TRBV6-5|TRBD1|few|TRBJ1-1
CASSEDRGWIEAFF
TGTGCCAGCAGTGAAGACAGGGGGTGGATTGAAGCTTTCTTT
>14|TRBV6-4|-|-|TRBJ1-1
CASSAGGLNTEAFF
TGTGCCAGCAGTGCGGGGGGATTGAACACTGAAGCTTTCTTT
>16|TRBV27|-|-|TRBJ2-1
CASSRLTGNRNNEQFF
TGTGCCAGCAGCCGCCTGACGGGGAATAGGAACAATGAGCAGTTCTTC